These 9 T cell receptor beta chains originate from one sample sequenced in a study of CD8 T cells in ankylosing spondylitis. Using its own MiXCR run on the 5' RACE reads, TCRdb lists one record per CDR3 protein. The table has about 220,000 distinct CDR3 sequences, roughly a tenth seen once. The sample was blood, either unsorted or a sorted T cell fraction (not recorded which). The receptors were sampled from a male donor with ankylosing spondylitis or in good health (not recorded which).

The V and J genes are TRBV14 and TRBJ2-4, with D perhaps TRBD1 (6 bases). Trimming left V 4 bases short and J 8 bases short, with 15 bases between. The CDR3 sequence is 14 residues long. CDR1 is SGHDN and CDR2 is FVKESK in the germline V gene. CDR3 DNA sequence: TGTGCCAGCAGCCCCATCGTAGGGGGTGACATTCAGTACTTC. This sequence encodes CASSPIVGGDIQYF.

In this sample, this clonotype turned up many times. The V call is TRBV28, the J call TRBJ2-2; TRBD1 matches 9 bases. V shed 1 base, J shed 7 bases, and the junction held 7 bases outside the gene matches. CDR3 length: 16 amino acids. Germline V lookup: CDR1 MDHEN, CDR2 SYDVKM. The CDR3 bases are TGTGCCAGCAGTTTATTTGGACAGGGGTTTATCGGGGAGCTGTTTTTT. It translates to CASSLFGQGFIGELFF.

There are many counts of this clonotype. The V and J genes are TRBV12-3 or TRBV12-4 and TRBJ2-3; 9 bases are shared with TRBD2. J gave up 0 bases and V 3 bases, and 10 bases lay outside the gene matches. The CDR3 contains 18 residues. The CDR3 loop reads CASSFASSGATSTDTQYF. The CDR3 DNA reads as TGTGCCAGCAGTTTCGCCTCTAGCGGGGCGACTAGCACAGATACGCAGTATTTT.

J is TRBJ2-5 and V is TRBV29-1; D possibly uses TRBD1 or TRBD2 (5 bases each). This CDR3 spans 14 amino acids. CDR1 is SQVTM, CDR2 ANQGSEA, per germline. V was cut by 4 bases and J by 7 bases, with 19 bases left in between. Written as DNA, the CDR3 is TGCAGCGTTGGGGGTGGGGCATACGGAGGGACCCAGTACTTC. It specifies CSVGGGAYGGTQYF.

This clonotype was counted only a few times. CDR3 coding DNA: TGTGCCAGCAGTGGGCAGCCCGATCAGCCCCAGCATTTT. It codes for CASSGQPDQPQHF. The V and J genes are TRBV2 and TRBJ1-5, with no clear D. V was shortened by 4 bases and J by 5 bases, with 9 bases between the two germline ends. Germline V gene lookup returns CDR1 SNHLY and CDR2 FYNNEI. CDR3 size: 13 residues. Full variable domain (outside the CDR3, taken from reference TRBV2 and TRBJ1-5): EPEVTQTPSHQVTQMGQEVILRCVPISNHLYFYWYRQILGQKVEFLVSFYNNEISEKSEIFDDQFSVERPDGSNFTLKIRSTKLEDSAMYFCASSGQPDQPQHFGDGTRLSIL.

In its sample, this clonotype was seen many times. The genes are TRBV20-1 and TRBJ1-2; D perhaps matches TRBD1 (5 bases). The CDR3 runs 14 residues. Germline V CDR1 and CDR2: DFQATT, SNEGSKA (reference sequence). Trimming took off 7 bases at V and 8 bases at J, with 23 bases between the two ends. The CDR3: CSVTVRDGRQGYTF. The CDR3 DNA follows: TGCAGTGTTACGGTCCGGGACGGCAGACAGGGCTACACCTTC.

This clonotype was picked up a small number of times. This rearrangement joins TRBV6-2 or TRBV6-3 to TRBJ1-1, with D possibly TRBD1 on 6 matching bases. This CDR3 comprises 12 residues. Trimming left V 6 bases short and J 5 bases short, with 10 bases between. From germline, CDR1 is MNHEY and CDR2 SVGEGT. Here the CDR3 reads CASRSRGTEAFF. The CDR3 nucleotides are TGTGCCAGCAGAAGCAGGGGTACTGAAGCTTTCTTT.

This clonotype was seen many times. V usage is TRBV5-1 and J usage is TRBJ2-5; no reliable D call. Germline CDR1 reads SGHRS; CDR2 reads YFSETQ. The germline V and J ends were trimmed by 4 bases and 3 bases, with 13 bases remaining between them. The CDR3 contains 14 residues. The CDR3 DNA reads as TGCGCCAGCAGCCAGAGTGGCACAGAAGAGACCCAGTACTTC. Translating gives CASSQSGTEETQYF.

This clonotype was counted at least ten times. This sequence joins TRBV5-1 and TRBJ1-1; D is uncertain. Germline CDR1 and CDR2: SGHRS and YFSETQ. V shed 0 bases and J shed 8 bases, with 11 bases lying between them. The CDR3 has 13 residues. The DNA for the CDR3 is TGCGCCAGCAGCTTGGAGCTGCGGGGAGAAGCTTTCTTT. Its translation is CASSLELRGEAFF.